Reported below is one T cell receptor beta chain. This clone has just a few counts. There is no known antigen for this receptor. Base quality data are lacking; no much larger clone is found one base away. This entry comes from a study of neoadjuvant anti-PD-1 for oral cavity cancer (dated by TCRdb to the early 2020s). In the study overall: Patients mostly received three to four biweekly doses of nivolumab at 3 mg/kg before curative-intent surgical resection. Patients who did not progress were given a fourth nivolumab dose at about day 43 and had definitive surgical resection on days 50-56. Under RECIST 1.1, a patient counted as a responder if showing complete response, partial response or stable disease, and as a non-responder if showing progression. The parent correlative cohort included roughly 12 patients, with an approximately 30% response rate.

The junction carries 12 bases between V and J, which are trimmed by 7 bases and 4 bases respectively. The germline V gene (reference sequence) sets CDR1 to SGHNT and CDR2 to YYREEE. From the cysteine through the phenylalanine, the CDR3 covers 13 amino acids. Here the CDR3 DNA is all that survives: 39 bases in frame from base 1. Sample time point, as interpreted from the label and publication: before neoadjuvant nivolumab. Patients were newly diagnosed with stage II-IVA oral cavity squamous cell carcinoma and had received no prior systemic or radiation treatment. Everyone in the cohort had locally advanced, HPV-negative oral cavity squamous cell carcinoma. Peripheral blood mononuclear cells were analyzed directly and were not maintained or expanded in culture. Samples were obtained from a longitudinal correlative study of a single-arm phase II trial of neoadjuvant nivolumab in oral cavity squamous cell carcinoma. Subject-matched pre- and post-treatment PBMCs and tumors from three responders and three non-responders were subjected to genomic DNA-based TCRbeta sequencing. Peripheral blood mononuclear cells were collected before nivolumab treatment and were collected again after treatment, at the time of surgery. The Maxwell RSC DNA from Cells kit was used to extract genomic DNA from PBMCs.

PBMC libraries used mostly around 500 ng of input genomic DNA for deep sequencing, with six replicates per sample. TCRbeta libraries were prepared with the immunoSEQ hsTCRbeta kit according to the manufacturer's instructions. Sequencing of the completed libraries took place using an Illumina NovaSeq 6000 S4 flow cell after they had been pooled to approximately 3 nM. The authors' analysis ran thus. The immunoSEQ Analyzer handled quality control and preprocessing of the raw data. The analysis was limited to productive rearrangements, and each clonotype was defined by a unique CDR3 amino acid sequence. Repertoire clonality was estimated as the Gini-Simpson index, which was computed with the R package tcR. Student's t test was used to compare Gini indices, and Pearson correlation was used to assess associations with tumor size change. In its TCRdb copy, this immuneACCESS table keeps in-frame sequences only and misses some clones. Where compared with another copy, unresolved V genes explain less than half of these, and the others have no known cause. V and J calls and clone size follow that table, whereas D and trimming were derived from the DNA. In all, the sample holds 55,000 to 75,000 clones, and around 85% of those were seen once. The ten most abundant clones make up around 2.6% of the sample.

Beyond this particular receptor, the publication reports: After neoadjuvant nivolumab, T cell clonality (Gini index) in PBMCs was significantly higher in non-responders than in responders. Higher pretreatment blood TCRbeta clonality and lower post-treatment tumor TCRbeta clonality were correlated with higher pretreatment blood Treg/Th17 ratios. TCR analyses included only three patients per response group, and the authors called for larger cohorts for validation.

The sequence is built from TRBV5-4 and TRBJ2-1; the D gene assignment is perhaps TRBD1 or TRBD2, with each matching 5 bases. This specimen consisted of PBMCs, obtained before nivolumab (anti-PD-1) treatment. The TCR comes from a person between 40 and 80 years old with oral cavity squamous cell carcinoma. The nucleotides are TGTGCCAGCTATGGGTGGGGGTACAATGAGCAGTTCTTC. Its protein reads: CASYGWGYNEQFF.